The 24 T cell receptor beta chains below come from one sample, sequenced in a study of blood T cells in healthy people across ages. Combining a sample-barcoded 5' primer with a J-beta primer mix, a second PCR ran for roughly 7 to 11 cycles. MiXCR, applied by TCRdb to the 5' RACE reads, yields one record per CDR3 protein. The table lists over a million distinct CDR3 sequences, around 39% of them singletons, with roughly 8.2% in the top ten. Material for sequencing was blood. The receptors originated from a woman between 18 and 29 years old in good health.

The chain links TRBV6-6 to TRBJ2-1; no firm D call. The CDR3 loop spans 14 amino acids. Germline V gives CDR1 MNHNY, CDR2 SVGAGI (reference sequence). V dropped 2 bases and J dropped 0 bases, with 5 bases sitting between them. CDR3 amino acids: CASSYGYSYNEQFF. The CDR3 DNA is TGTGCCAGCAGTTACGGCTACTCCTACAATGAGCAGTTCTTC.

The chain uses TRBV10-3 and TRBJ2-3, with 13 bases lining up with TRBD2. After removal of 3 bases from V and 2 bases from J, the junction contained 2 bases not matched to a gene. The CDR3 is 16 amino acids. Germline V CDR1 and CDR2: ENHRY, SYGVKD. In DNA, the CDR3 is TGTGCCATCAGTGACGGACTAGCGGGGGCCACAGATACGCAGTATTTT. This translates into CAISDGLAGATDTQYF.

The gene calls are TRBV6-2 or TRBV6-3 and TRBJ2-4; 8 bases are a match to TRBD2. The DNA end is more similar to TRBJ2-7, so the J call may be wrong. The germline V gene encodes CDR1 MNHEY and CDR2 SVGEGT. The CDR3 consists of 14 residues. The CDR3 DNA follows: TGTGCCAGCAGTTACGTCGGGAGGGCCTACGAGCAGTACTTC. This codes for CASSYVGRAYEQYF.

This sequence joins TRBV20-1 and TRBJ2-1; TRBD2 might be the D (6 bases). CDR3 length equals 15 residues. Trimming took 2 bases from V and 0 from J, leaving 11 bases between them. Germline CDR1 DFQATT, CDR2 SNEGSKA (reference sequence). The DNA for the CDR3 is TGCAGTGCTAGACTGGGACTCAGCTCCTACAATGAGCAGTTCTTC. Protein product: CSARLGLSSYNEQFF.

The J gene is TRBJ2-7, the V gene TRBV10-3; 13 nucleotides match TRBD2. CDR1 and CDR2 (germline): ENHRY, SYGVKD. The CDR3 loop spans 16 amino acids. V shed 4 bases and J 7 bases; nucleotides not matched to a gene: 10. CDR3 sequence: CAISVRTSGSGNEQYF. In DNA form, the CDR3 reads TGTGCCATCAGTGTGCGGACTAGCGGGAGCGGCAATGAGCAGTACTTC.

This sequence joins TRBV4-1 and TRBJ1-1; weak D call: TRBD1 (5 bases). V was cut by 2 bases and J by 5 bases, with 15 bases left in between. The CDR3 totals 15 residues. In germline, CDR1 is MGHRA, CDR2 YSYEKL. CDR3: CASSQPDGRGTEAFF. The CDR3 DNA is TGCGCCAGCAGCCAACCTGACGGGCGGGGGACTGAAGCTTTCTTT.

The chain is built from TRBV4-1 and TRBJ1-2, with D tentatively TRBD1 (5 bases). The germline V gene encodes CDR1 MGHRA and CDR2 YSYEKL. V was pared by 4 bases and J by 6 bases, with 15 bases between. The CDR3 consists of 14 residues. CDR3 residues: CASSPAGREHGYTF. DNA of the CDR3: TGCGCCAGCAGCCCTGCTGGCAGGGAACATGGCTACACCTTC.

This sequence joins TRBV4-1 and TRBJ1-1, with D possibly being TRBD1 (5 bases). The CDR3 has 14 residues. Germline CDR1 is MGHRA and CDR2 is YSYEKL. V was cut by 3 bases and J by 1 base, with 9 bases left in between. As DNA, the CDR3 is TGCGCCAGCAGCCAGGGAGGGACGAACACTGAAGCTTTCTTT. Translation gives CASSQGGTNTEAFF.

This clonotype was detected only a few times. The chain uses TRBV7-2 and TRBJ2-7; 8 positions agree with TRBD2. Trimming at V came to 5 bases and at J to 0 bases, leaving 6 bases not matched to a gene. The CDR3 is 15 residues long. Germline V gene data show CDR1 as SGHTA and CDR2 as FQGNSA. The CDR3 bases are TGTGCCAGCAGCCCCTTAGCGGGAAGCTCCTACGAGCAGTACTTC. Its translation: CASSPLAGSSYEQYF.

This clonotype was observed once. In DNA, the CDR3 is TGTGCCAGCAGCCCAGTGGTGGGGGTTTTAGGCGTCCTGACTTTC. This translates into CASSPVVGVLGVLTF. The genes are TRBV6-5 and TRBJ2-6; D is perhaps TRBD1 or TRBD2 (5 bases each). The CDR3 sequence is 15 residues long. Germline CDR1 is MNHEY and CDR2 is SVGAGI. V lost 6 bases and J 12 bases, leaving 21 bases between the germline ends.

The chain carries TRBV20-1 and TRBJ2-1, with TRBD1 identical over 7 bases. In germline, CDR1 is DFQATT, CDR2 SNEGSKA (reference sequence). V shed 5 bases, J shed 4 bases, and the junction held 14 bases outside the gene matches. The CDR3 has 16 residues. The CDR3 loop reads CSAPDRVSLLYNEQFF. CDR3 coding DNA: TGCAGTGCTCCTGACAGGGTTTCCCTCTTATACAATGAGCAGTTCTTC.

The chain uses TRBV27 and TRBJ2-1; possible D gene TRBD2, 6 bases. The CDR3 runs to 18 residues. Per the germline V gene, CDR1 is MNHEY and CDR2 is SMNVEV (reference sequence). Between the trimmed V and J ends, which lost 6 bases and 0 bases, there was a span of 21 bases. This chain's CDR3 is CASSPIKGVAASYNEQFF. Here the CDR3 DNA reads TGTGCCAGCAGCCCAATTAAAGGGGTAGCGGCCTCCTACAATGAGCAGTTCTTC.

The chain has TRBV7-2 and TRBJ1-5; D gene unclear. The CDR3 consists of 13 residues. The germline gives CDR1 SGHTA, CDR2 FQGNSA. V lost 5 bases to trimming and J lost 9 bases, with 14 bases between them. The CDR3 nucleotides read TGTGCCAGCAGCGGTACTCGGGCCTTGCCCCAGCATTTT. Its translation is CASSGTRALPQHF. Combining the CDR3 with reference TRBV7-2 and TRBJ1-5 gives the whole variable domain GAGVSQSPSNKVTEKGKDVELRCDPISGHTALYWYRQSLGQGLEFLIYFQGNSAPDKSGLPSDRFSAERTGGSVSTLTIQRTQQEDSAVYLCASSGTRALPQHFGDGTRLSIL.

This clonotype occurred a few times. Written as DNA, the CDR3 is TGCGCCAGCAGCATAGGTTCGGGCCTCCCCTACGAGCAGTACTTC. This codes for CASSIGSGLPYEQYF. The V gene is TRBV4-1, the J gene TRBJ2-7; D unclear. The length of the CDR3 is 15 residues. The V end was cut by 5 bases, the J end by 2 bases, with 16 bases between. Per the germline V gene, CDR1 is MGHRA and CDR2 is YSYEKL.

This clonotype has just a few counts. V and J are TRBV6-2 or TRBV6-3 and TRBJ2-4; no clear D gene. The CDR3 spans 14 residues. Trimming cost V 2 bases and J 9 bases, with 14 bases left between them. Germline CDR1 is MNHEY and CDR2 is SVGEGT. Here the CDR3 DNA reads TGTGCCAGCAGTTACATCGGAAGTATCCCCATTCAGTACTTC. This codes for CASSYIGSIPIQYF.

V gene TRBV9 combines with J gene TRBJ2-7, with 8 bases identical to TRBD1. This CDR3 is built from 15 residues. With 4 bases clipped from V and 3 bases from J, the junction kept 9 bases outside the gene matches. In germline, CDR1 is SGDLS, CDR2 YYNGEE. The CDR3 loop reads CASSPRGQDNYEQYF. The CDR3 DNA reads as TGTGCCAGCAGCCCCCGGGGACAGGATAACTACGAGCAGTACTTC.

This clonotype showed up just a few times. The chain recombines TRBV28 with TRBJ2-7, with D possibly TRBD2 on 7 matching bases. The germline CDR1 and CDR2 sequences are MDHEN and SYDVKM. Deletions cut 6 bases from V and 3 bases from J, with 18 bases between. This CDR3 spans 15 amino acids. The CDR3 here is CASSPLSGGHYEQYF. DNA for the CDR3: TGTGCCAGCAGCCCCTTATCCGGGGGGCACTACGAGCAGTACTTC.

The rearrangement uses TRBV7-2 and TRBJ1-5, with TRBD1 as a possible D gene (6 bases). CDR1 is SGHTA and CDR2 is FQGNSA in the germline V gene. CDR3 length: 15 amino acids. V was trimmed by 5 bases and J by 1 base, leaving 12 bases between them. In DNA form, the CDR3 reads TGTGCCAGCAGCCGGGACACTGGGAGCAATCAGCCCCAGCATTTT. This sequence encodes CASSRDTGSNQPQHF. Full variable domain (missing parts from reference TRBV7-2 and TRBJ1-5): GAGVSQSPSNKVTEKGKDVELRCDPISGHTALYWYRQSLGQGLEFLIYFQGNSAPDKSGLPSDRFSAERTGGSVSTLTIQRTQQEDSAVYLCASSRDTGSNQPQHFGDGTRLSIL.

V is TRBV5-1 and J is TRBJ2-3; 9 bases match TRBD1. CDR3 length equals 14 residues. V lost 8 bases, J lost 5 bases, and 9 bases stayed unmatched. Germline CDR1 reads SGHRS; CDR2 reads YFSETQ. CDR3 in amino acids: CASKPGTGLDTQYF. Here the CDR3 DNA reads TGCGCCAGTAAACCGGGGACAGGGCTAGATACGCAGTATTTT.

The rearrangement joins TRBV29-1 to TRBJ1-2, with TRBD1 matching 9 bases. The CDR3 length is 12 residues. CDR1 is SQVTM and CDR2 is ANQGSEA in the germline V gene. V dropped 7 bases and J dropped 6; count of bases not matched to a gene: 6. CDR3 region: CSAEDRGDGYTF. The DNA of the CDR3 is TGCAGCGCTGAGGACAGGGGTGATGGCTACACCTTC.

This clonotype has only a few counts. Written as DNA, the CDR3 is TGTGCCAGCAGGCAGACATTCGAGCAGTACTTC. Translation gives CASRQTFEQYF. J is TRBJ2-5 and V is TRBV25-1; D is undetermined. The DNA end favors TRBJ2-7, so the J call may be wrong. The length of the CDR3 is 11 residues. Germline V lookup: CDR1 MGHDK, CDR2 SYGVNS.

This clonotype was observed once. This chain connects TRBV7-6 to TRBJ2-7; no definite D call. The CDR3 runs to 16 residues. Trimming took 5 bases from V and 7 from J, leaving 24 bases between them. Germline CDR1 reads SGHVS; CDR2 reads FNYEAQ. In DNA form, the CDR3 reads TGTGCCAGCAGCCCAGCCGGCACCCTGCGCCAGGAAGAGCAGTACTTC. As protein: CASSPAGTLRQEEQYF.

The rearrangement links TRBV7-9 to TRBJ2-3; D may correspond to TRBD1 or TRBD2 (5 bases each). V was trimmed by 4 bases and J by 2 bases, leaving 16 bases between them. This CDR3 region has 16 residues. From germline, CDR1 is SEHNR and CDR2 FQNEAQ (reference sequence). This CDR3 is CASSSLSEGYTDTQYF. CDR3 DNA: TGTGCCAGCAGCTCCCTAAGCGAGGGGTACACAGATACGCAGTATTTT.

V and J are TRBV2 and TRBJ1-5, with D perhaps TRBD1 (6 bases). This CDR3 region has 15 residues. V was pared by 4 bases and J by 4 bases, with 14 bases between. CDR1 SNHLY and CDR2 FYNNEI come from the germline V gene. The CDR3 region is CASSVGTFVNQPQHF. CDR3 bases: TGTGCCAGCAGTGTTGGGACATTTGTGAATCAGCCCCAGCATTTT.